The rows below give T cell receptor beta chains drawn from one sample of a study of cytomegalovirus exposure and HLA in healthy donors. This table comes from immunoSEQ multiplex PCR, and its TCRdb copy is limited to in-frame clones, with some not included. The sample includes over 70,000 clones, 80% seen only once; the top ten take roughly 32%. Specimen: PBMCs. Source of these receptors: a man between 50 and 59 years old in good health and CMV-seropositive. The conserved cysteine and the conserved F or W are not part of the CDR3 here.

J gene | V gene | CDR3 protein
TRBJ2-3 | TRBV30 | AWSVYFGPTDTQY
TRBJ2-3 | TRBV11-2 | ASSSSPGSYTQY
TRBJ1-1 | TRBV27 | ASSLWSGNTEAF
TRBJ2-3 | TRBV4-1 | ASSQEGTSGRLGDTQY
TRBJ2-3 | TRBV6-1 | ASSEGTSGFRTDTQY
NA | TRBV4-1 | ASSQVAGGPEQY
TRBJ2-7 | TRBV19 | ASSIGGDSYYEQY
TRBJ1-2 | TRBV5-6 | ASSLALRRPANYGYT
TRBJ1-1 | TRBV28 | ASSPRSGGRWAF
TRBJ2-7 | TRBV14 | ASSQDLAGGVYEQY
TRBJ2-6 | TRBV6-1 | ASSRSSSGANGLT
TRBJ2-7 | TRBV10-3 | AIKMGGPYEQY
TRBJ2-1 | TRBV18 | ASSPLAGGGNEQF
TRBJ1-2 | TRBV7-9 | ASSLARLRGPYGYT
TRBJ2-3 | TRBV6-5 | ASTGTITDTQY
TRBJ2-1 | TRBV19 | ASSILGLGVSEQF
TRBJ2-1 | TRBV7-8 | ASSLPYLLAGGRGNEQF
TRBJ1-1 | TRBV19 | ASSDRGNTEAF
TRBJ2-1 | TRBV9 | ASSSDRGIDEQF
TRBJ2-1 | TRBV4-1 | ASSQGETRQF
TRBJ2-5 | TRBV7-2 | ASSLSRAQETQY
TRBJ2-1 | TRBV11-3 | ASSSGLAVHNEQF
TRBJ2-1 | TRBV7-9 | SSSQSRPTPGDEQF
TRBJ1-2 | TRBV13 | ASSFGTDVVYGYT
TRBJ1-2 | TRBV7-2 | ASSPQIEDYGYT
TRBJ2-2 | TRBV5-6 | ASSLSGRNTGELF
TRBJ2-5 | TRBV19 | ASSIVSRAETQY
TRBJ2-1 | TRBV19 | ASSIGLAGGNEQF
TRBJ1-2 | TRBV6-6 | ASSARGNYGYT
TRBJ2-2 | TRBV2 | ASKALVGSGELF
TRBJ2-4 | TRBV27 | ASRCEPQGAGVAKNIQY
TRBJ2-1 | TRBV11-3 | ASSTHRGRSSYNEQF
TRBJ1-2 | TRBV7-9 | SSSPNSGVHYGYT
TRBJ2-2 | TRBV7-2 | ASSLAGGGNTGELF
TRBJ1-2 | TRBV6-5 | ASSYLEQGIYGYT
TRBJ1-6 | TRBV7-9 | ASSLNRGGRSPLH
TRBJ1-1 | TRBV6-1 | ASSYTVNTEAF
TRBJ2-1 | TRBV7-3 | ASSPTMDNEQF
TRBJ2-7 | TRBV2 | ASRPGLAGGEQY
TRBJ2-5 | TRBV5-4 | ASSKGTGEETQY
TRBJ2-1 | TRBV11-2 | ASSPMSASGDLDNEQF
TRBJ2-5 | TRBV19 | ASSISVRETQY
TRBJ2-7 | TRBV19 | ASSPGTAAYEQY
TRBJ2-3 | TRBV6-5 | ASKAASTDTQY
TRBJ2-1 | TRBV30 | AWSVLTTSSYNEQF
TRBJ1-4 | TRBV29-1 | SVAPQGAIEKLF
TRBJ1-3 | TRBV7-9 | SSSLGQGISGNTIY
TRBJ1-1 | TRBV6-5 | ASRQGVNTEAF
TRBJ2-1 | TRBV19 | ATQRENGVEQF
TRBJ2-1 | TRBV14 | ASSPTGGIVFYEQF
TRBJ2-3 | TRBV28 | ASSLIPTTSGSGVDTQY
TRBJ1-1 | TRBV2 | ASRRQGTYTEAF
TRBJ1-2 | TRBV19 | ASRGTGNYGYT
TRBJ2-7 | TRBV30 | AWSPHGPGEGEQY
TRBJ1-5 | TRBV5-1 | ASTYPGFRSNQPQH
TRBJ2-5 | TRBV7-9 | AFPGTSGSRGGETQY
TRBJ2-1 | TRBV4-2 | ASSREGQGDYNEQF
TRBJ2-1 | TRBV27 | ASSRSSSGAAISYNEQF
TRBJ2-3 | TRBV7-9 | ASSYMGQVTDTQY
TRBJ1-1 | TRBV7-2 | ASSFYGSTEAF